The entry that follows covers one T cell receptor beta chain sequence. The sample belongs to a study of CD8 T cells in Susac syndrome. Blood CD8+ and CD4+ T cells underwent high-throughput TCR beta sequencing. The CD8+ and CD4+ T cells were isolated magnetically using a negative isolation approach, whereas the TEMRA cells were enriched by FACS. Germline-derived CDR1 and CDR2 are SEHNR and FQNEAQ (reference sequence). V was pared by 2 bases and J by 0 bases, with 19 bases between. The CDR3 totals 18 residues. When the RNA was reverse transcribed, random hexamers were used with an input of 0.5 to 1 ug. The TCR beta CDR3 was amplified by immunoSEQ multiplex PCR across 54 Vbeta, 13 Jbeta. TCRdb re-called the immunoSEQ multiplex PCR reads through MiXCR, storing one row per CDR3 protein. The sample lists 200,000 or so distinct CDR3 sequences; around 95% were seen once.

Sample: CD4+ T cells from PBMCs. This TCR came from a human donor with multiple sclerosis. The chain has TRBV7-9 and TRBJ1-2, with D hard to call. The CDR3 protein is CASSLFRLRAPTNYGYTF. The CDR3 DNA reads TGTGCCAGCAGCTTATTCCGATTAAGGGCACCAACTAACTATGGCTACACCTTC.